One T cell receptor (beta chain) is described in this entry. As yet, its antigen is unknown. The sample carries other DNA sequences with the same CDR3. The CDR3 has 13 amino acids. Germline loops: CDR1 SGHVS, CDR2 FQNEAQ. V was clipped by 5 bases and J by 7 bases, with 12 bases between them. At cycle 4 day 1, cycle 7 day 1, and baseline, blood was sampled. This specimen comes from a study of OX40 agonist ivuxolimab in advanced cancers. Study at large: Melanoma, hepatocellular carcinoma, head and neck or renal cell cancer occurred in dose-escalation patients. General study findings and limits: In the 0.1 to 3.0 mg/kg range, CD4+ and CD8+ blood T cells had expanded clonally by week 6. Determination of antigen specificity was not performed for the expanded peripheral T cells.

This table comes from immunoSEQ multiplex PCR, and its TCRdb copy is limited to in-frame clones, with some not included. Of 50,000 to 75,000 clones listed, 91% are singletons. The chain combines TRBV7-8 with TRBJ2-1; tentative D call: TRBD2 (5 bases). The starting material was CD4+ or CD8+ T cells sorted from blood, obtained in a trial of the OX40 agonist ivuxolimab. This clonotype was obtained from an adult with an advanced solid tumor such as melanoma, head and neck, liver or kidney cancer. The CDR3 DNA reads TGTGCCAGCAGCCTCGGACTTGCGAATGAGCAGTTCTTC. Protein: CASSLGLANEQFF. Full variable domain (remainder filled in from reference TRBV7-8 and TRBJ2-1): GAGVSQSPRYKVAKRGQDVALRCDPISGHVSLFWYQQALGQGPEFLTYFQNEAQLDKSGLPSDRFFAERPEGSVSTLKIQRTQQEDSAVYLCASSLGLANEQFFGPGTRLTVL.